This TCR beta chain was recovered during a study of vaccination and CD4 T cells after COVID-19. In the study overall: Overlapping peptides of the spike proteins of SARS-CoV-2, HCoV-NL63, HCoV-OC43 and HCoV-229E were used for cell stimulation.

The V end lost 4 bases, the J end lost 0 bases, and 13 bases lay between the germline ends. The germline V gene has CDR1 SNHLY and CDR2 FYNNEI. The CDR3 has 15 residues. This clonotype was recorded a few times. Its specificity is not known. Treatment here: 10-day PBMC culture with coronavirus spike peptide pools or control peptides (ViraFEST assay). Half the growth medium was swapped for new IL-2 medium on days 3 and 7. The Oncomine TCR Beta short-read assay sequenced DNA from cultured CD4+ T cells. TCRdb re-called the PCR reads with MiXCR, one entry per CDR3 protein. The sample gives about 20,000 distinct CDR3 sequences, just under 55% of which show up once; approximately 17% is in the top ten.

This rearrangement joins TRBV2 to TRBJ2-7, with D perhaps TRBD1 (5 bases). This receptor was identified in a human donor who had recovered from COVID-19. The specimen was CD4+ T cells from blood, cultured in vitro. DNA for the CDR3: TGTGCCAGCAGTGGACAGTTCCCTAGCTCCTACGAGCAGTACTTC. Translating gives CASSGQFPSSYEQYF.